These T cell receptor beta chains were read from a single sample in a study of CD8+CD57+ T cells in acquired aplastic anemia. TCRdb analysed the reads with MiXCR anew, one entry per CDR3 protein. This table has more than 150,000 distinct CDR3 sequences, around 50% appearing once. The sequenced sample consisted of sorted CD4+, CD8+, or CD8+CD57+ T cells (not recorded which) from PBMCs. These receptors were obtained from a human donor with aplastic anemia. CDR3s include the opening cysteine and the closing phenylalanine or tryptophan. Fields, in order: J gene, clone size, V gene, CDR3 protein. Where a row states a size, it is once, few, many or the class of an expanded clone; other rows omit it.

j_gene: TRBJ2-1; abundance: -; v_gene: TRBV20-1; CDR3aa: CSAMAGMGNEQFF
j_gene: TRBJ2-7; abundance: many; v_gene: TRBV20-1; CDR3aa: CSARAGSGAYEQYF
j_gene: TRBJ1-2; abundance: many; v_gene: TRBV5-4; CDR3aa: CASAPGRYNYGYTF
j_gene: TRBJ2-7; abundance: -; v_gene: TRBV20-1; CDR3aa: CSARPAGYYEQYF
j_gene: TRBJ2-1; abundance: few; v_gene: TRBV15; CDR3aa: CATSRAWTESFDNEQFF
j_gene: TRBJ1-5; abundance: -; v_gene: TRBV9; CDR3aa: CASSLIQGYQPQHF
j_gene: TRBJ2-7; abundance: -; v_gene: TRBV6-5; CDR3aa: CASSLTGATYEQYF
j_gene: TRBJ1-1; abundance: many; v_gene: TRBV19; CDR3aa: CASNGGGRITEAFF
j_gene: TRBJ2-3; abundance: -; v_gene: TRBV5-1; CDR3aa: CASSVLAGVADTQYF
j_gene: TRBJ2-2; abundance: many; v_gene: TRBV6-1; CDR3aa: CASSVESGATGELFF
j_gene: TRBJ2-5; abundance: -; v_gene: TRBV14; CDR3aa: CASSHLAGETQYF
j_gene: TRBJ2-2; abundance: -; v_gene: TRBV19; CDR3aa: CASRPLGTSGELFF
j_gene: TRBJ2-5; abundance: -; v_gene: TRBV15; CDR3aa: CAASRVPRGDSTF
j_gene: TRBJ2-5; abundance: many; v_gene: TRBV4-2; CDR3aa: CASSQEARGGQETQYF
j_gene: TRBJ2-3; abundance: few; v_gene: TRBV7-6; CDR3aa: CASSLGGLDTQYF
j_gene: TRBJ1-2; abundance: few; v_gene: TRBV28; CDR3aa: CASSRDRDYGYTF
j_gene: TRBJ1-1; abundance: many; v_gene: TRBV6-5; CDR3aa: CASSYSAGGAFF
j_gene: TRBJ2-5; abundance: -; v_gene: TRBV29-1; CDR3aa: CSARGTEETQYF
j_gene: TRBJ2-7; abundance: many; v_gene: TRBV6-5; CDR3aa: CASSSDRPYEQYF
j_gene: TRBJ2-7; abundance: -; v_gene: TRBV20-1; CDR3aa: CSAKRGDEQYF
j_gene: TRBJ2-1; abundance: -; v_gene: TRBV2; CDR3aa: CASRPATGLADYNEQFF
j_gene: TRBJ1-1; abundance: few; v_gene: TRBV29-1; CDR3aa: CSVDPIGTNTEAFF
j_gene: TRBJ2-7; abundance: -; v_gene: TRBV29-1; CDR3aa: CSLVVGVSSGEQYF
j_gene: TRBJ1-1; abundance: many; v_gene: TRBV19; CDR3aa: CASSMGLRFTEAFF
j_gene: TRBJ1-1; abundance: -; v_gene: TRBV9; CDR3aa: CASSENRAEAFF
j_gene: TRBJ1-2; abundance: -; v_gene: TRBV5-1; CDR3aa: CASSPDRGGANYGYTF
j_gene: TRBJ1-2; abundance: -; v_gene: TRBV11-2; CDR3aa: CASSMGQGAYFYGYTF
j_gene: TRBJ1-2; abundance: -; v_gene: TRBV9; CDR3aa: CASQRGPHGYTF
j_gene: TRBJ1-2; abundance: -; v_gene: TRBV5-5; CDR3aa: CASSWAWAANMDGYTF
j_gene: TRBJ1-6; abundance: many; v_gene: TRBV6-1; CDR3aa: CASSAGTGFNSPLHF
j_gene: TRBJ2-1; abundance: many; v_gene: TRBV7-9; CDR3aa: CASSLVLAGVNEQFF
j_gene: TRBJ1-2; abundance: -; v_gene: TRBV24-1; CDR3aa: CATRQANYGYTF
j_gene: TRBJ1-2; abundance: few; v_gene: TRBV7-2; CDR3aa: CASSLNGIEGYTF
j_gene: TRBJ2-1; abundance: many; v_gene: TRBV15; CDR3aa: CATSRDNGFTEQFF
j_gene: TRBJ1-2; abundance: many; v_gene: TRBV12-3/TRBV12-4; CDR3aa: CASSKINRGLGGYTF
j_gene: TRBJ2-4; abundance: -; v_gene: TRBV3-1; CDR3aa: CASSQVPAFGIAKNIQYF
j_gene: TRBJ2-1; abundance: -; v_gene: TRBV29-1; CDR3aa: CSVETNRGTGEQFF
j_gene: TRBJ2-1; abundance: many; v_gene: TRBV19; CDR3aa: CATNQGTAVFFF
j_gene: TRBJ2-7; abundance: many; v_gene: TRBV24-1; CDR3aa: CATSDTGTGIHEQYF
j_gene: TRBJ2-7; abundance: -; v_gene: TRBV2; CDR3aa: CASSSTGPVEQYF
j_gene: TRBJ2-3; abundance: -; v_gene: TRBV4-1; CDR3aa: CASSRGNPGQGTDTQYF
j_gene: TRBJ1-1; abundance: -; v_gene: TRBV19; CDR3aa: CASSDQGAEAFF
j_gene: TRBJ1-3; abundance: -; v_gene: TRBV19; CDR3aa: CASSQGGPGNTIYF
j_gene: TRBJ1-5; abundance: once; v_gene: TRBV2; CDR3aa: CAAFGTEGNQPQHF
j_gene: TRBJ1-2; abundance: -; v_gene: TRBV29-1; CDR3aa: CSVDNYGYTF
j_gene: TRBJ2-7; abundance: few; v_gene: TRBV20-1; CDR3aa: CSAWDGAYEQYF
j_gene: TRBJ2-5; abundance: -; v_gene: TRBV5-6; CDR3aa: CASSLGTGSETQYF
j_gene: TRBJ2-5; abundance: few; v_gene: TRBV29-1; CDR3aa: CSVDPGQGEQETQYF
j_gene: TRBJ1-1; abundance: -; v_gene: TRBV29-1; CDR3aa: CSVDPGQGGGGGTEAFF
j_gene: TRBJ2-1; abundance: -; v_gene: TRBV7-6; CDR3aa: CASSLGTGTLNEQFF